This paragraph reports one T cell receptor (beta chain). Original methodology: How many nucleated cells were present was estimated from reference gene primer amplification. Using immunoSEQ multiplex PCR, the repertoire was profiled, and TCRdb retains in-frame clones only, with some absent. From that table come the V and J calls and clone size; the DNA was used to work out D and trimming. The profile shows 150,000 to 200,000 clones, about 84% of them singletons. This sample was included in a study of blood T cell repertoires in COVID-19. As for the study in general: Nucleic acid was either cDNA or gDNA, and it came from T cells, B-cell-depleted T cells, or PBMCs.

Germline V gives CDR1 SGHDT, CDR2 YYEEEE. Trimming took 0 bases from V and 5 from J, leaving 12 bases between them. The CDR3 extends over 16 amino acids. The clonotype was recovered from a woman aged 25-40 years with acute or convalescent COVID-19. The V call is TRBV5-6, the J call TRBJ1-6, with D hard to call. The sample was peripheral blood. In nucleotides, the CDR3 is TGTGCCAGCAGCTTGGTTTCGGCCGAGGATAATTCACCCCTCCACTTT. Its protein product is CASSLVSAEDNSPLHF.